This T cell receptor (beta chain) was captured in a study of T cells in Graves' hyperthyroidism and ophthalmopathy. Study-wide results and limits: Appearing also in blood were most of the thyroid clonotypes expanded above 0.001.

This clonotype has ten or more counts. Its antigen is still unknown. Germline V CDR1 and CDR2: MNHNY, SVGAGI (reference sequence). The CDR3 has 18 amino acids. V shed 0 bases, J shed 1 base, and the junction held 10 bases outside the gene matches. For the diagnoses, clinical symptoms, serum thyroxine and TRAb, thyroid ultrasound and orbital computed tomography were used. Amplification yielded TCR beta CDR3 regions, with RNA transcripts as the source. The HTBI primer set was used in a first-round RT-PCR of the TCR CDR3. MiXCR, applied by TCRdb to the multiplex PCR reads, yields one record per CDR3 protein. The sample gives nearly 600,000 distinct CDR3 sequences, approximately 14% of which show up once; under 7% is in the top ten.

The chain combines TRBV6-6 with TRBJ2-7; TRBD1 matches at 9 bases. Specimen: blood. This sequence was found in a woman in her 30s with Graves' hyperthyroidism that later progressed to Graves' ophthalmopathy. This CDR3 reads CASSYSIVRDRVSYEQYF. CDR3 sequence (DNA): TGTGCCAGCAGTTACTCGATAGTCCGGGACAGGGTATCCTACGAGCAGTACTTC.